These 11 T cell receptor beta chains were sequenced from one sample in a study of T cell repertoires in cytomegalovirus infection. TCRdb fed the reads into MiXCR, producing one record per CDR3 protein. The sample has about 190,000 distinct CDR3 sequences; roughly 27% are singletons. Sequenced input: PBMCs. These receptor sequences come from a human donor in good health (CMV status not recorded). Some clones in this sample may be carry-over from other donors' samples.

In this sample, this clonotype turned up a few times. This sequence joins TRBV28 and TRBJ1-1; maybe TRBD1 (5 bases). Germline CDR1 reads MDHEN; CDR2 reads SYDVKM. Trimming took off 9 bases at V and 4 bases at J, with 18 bases between the two ends. The CDR3 totals 14 residues. The CDR3 nucleotides read TGTGCCAGTTCTGGGGGAGGGGTGGTCACTGAAGCTTTCTTT. Its protein is CASSGGGVVTEAFF.

This clonotype was picked up many times. The rearrangement links TRBV12-3 or TRBV12-4 to TRBJ1-2; a possible D gene is TRBD1 (6 bases). Deletions cut 2 bases from V and 0 bases from J, with 10 bases between. This CDR3 has 15 amino acids. CDR3 DNA: TGTGCCAGCAGTTTAAGGGGGTCCGCTAACTATGGCTACACCTTC. This translates into CASSLRGSANYGYTF.

This clonotype was seen a single time. The DNA for the CDR3 is TGTGCCAGCAGTGGGTTCGAGAACTATGGCTACACCTTC. This sequence encodes CASSGFENYGYTF. The V call is TRBV12-3 or TRBV12-4, the J call TRBJ1-2, with D unclear. Between the trimmed V and J ends, which lost 5 bases and 2 bases, there was a span of 9 bases. This CDR3 has 13 residues.

This clonotype came up many times. The rearrangement uses TRBV7-8 and TRBJ2-1; D unclear. CDR1 and CDR2 from the germline V gene are SGHVS and FQNEAQ. The CDR3 extends over 14 amino acids. V shed 2 bases and J shed 8 bases, with 13 bases lying between them. For the CDR3, the DNA is TGTGCCAGCAGCTTATTCACGGGTAGGGATGAGCAGTTCTTC. Its protein is CASSLFTGRDEQFF.

This clonotype was recorded a few times. The chain joins TRBV4-1 to TRBJ1-2; possible D gene TRBD1, 6 bases. This CDR3 has 14 residues. Germline lookup yields CDR1 MGHRA and CDR2 YSYEKL. Between the trimmed V and J ends, which lost 2 bases and 2 bases, there was a span of 9 bases. The CDR3 bases are TGCGCCAGCAGCCAACCGACAGGAAACTATGGCTACACCTTC. Translating it yields CASSQPTGNYGYTF.

This clonotype appeared many times. The V and J genes are TRBV7-2 and TRBJ1-2; D ambiguous. The CDR3 loop spans 14 amino acids. The ends were cut back, 1 base at V and 7 bases at J, with 13 bases in the middle. The germline CDR1 and CDR2 sequences are SGHTA and FQGNSA. The CDR3 DNA reads TGTGCCAGCAGCTTAGGTGTAGGTTCGGTTGGCTACACCTTC. This gives the protein CASSLGVGSVGYTF.

This clonotype was seen a few times. The chain is built from TRBV7-8 and TRBJ1-1, with D uncertain. Trimming took 11 bases from V and 0 from J, leaving 13 bases between them. The CDR3 is made up of 13 amino acids. CDR1 and CDR2 from the germline V gene are SGHVS and FQNEAQ. The CDR3 bases are TGTGCCGCAAGTTCACGACTGAACACTGAAGCTTTCTTT. This codes for CAASSRLNTEAFF.

This clonotype has a count of ten or more. The chain couples TRBV5-5 to TRBJ2-5; D may be TRBD2 (6 bases). This CDR3 comprises 12 residues. Deletions cut 4 bases from V and 5 bases from J, with 9 bases between. Germline V gives CDR1 SGHKS, CDR2 YYEKEE (reference sequence). Here the CDR3 DNA reads TGTGCCAGCAGCCCGGAGGGCGAGACCCAGTACTTC. Amino acid sequence: CASSPEGETQYF.

The chain couples TRBV7-2 to TRBJ1-1; TRBD1 might be the D (6 bases). V was pared by 5 bases and J by 0 bases, with 10 bases between. Germline V gene data show CDR1 as SGHTA and CDR2 as FQGNSA. The CDR3 runs to 14 residues. The CDR3 coding sequence is TGTGCCAGCAGCCGCAGGGGCCTGAACACTGAAGCTTTCTTT. Its protein product is CASSRRGLNTEAFF.

Worth noting for this clonotype: A much larger clone sits a single nucleotide away, making a read error possible. The V call is TRBV7-2, the J call TRBJ2-1; tentative D call: TRBD2 (6 bases). The CDR3 totals 14 residues. Looked up from germline, CDR1 is SGHTA and CDR2 is FQGNSA. CDR3 region: CASSLARGTGDQFF. CDR3 coding DNA: TGTGCCAGCAGCCTAGCCCGGGGCACGGGGGATCAGTTCTTC.

The genes are TRBV4-3 and TRBJ2-5, with 9 bases fitting TRBD1. The germline CDR1 and CDR2 sequences are LGHNA and YSLEER. The V segment lost 4 bases and the J segment 4 bases; nucleotides outside the gene matches: 10. CDR3 length equals 16 residues. DNA for the CDR3: TGCGCCAGCAGCCGCACCGTACAGGGGGCTGGAGAGACCCAGTACTTC. This codes for CASSRTVQGAGETQYF.